This TCR beta chain was identified during a study of blood T cell repertoires in COVID-19. CDR3 size: 15 residues. Deletions cut 5 bases from V and 2 bases from J, with 15 bases between. The germline V gene has CDR1 SGHNT and CDR2 YYREEE (reference sequence). The data were produced by immunoSEQ multiplex PCR, yet TCRdb's version contains in-frame clones alone and is incomplete. The table has some 120,000 clones, almost 70% seen once; the top ten hold 2% to 2.5%. Sequencing was carried out using peripheral blood. This clonotype originated in a woman in her 70s with acute or convalescent COVID-19. The genes are TRBV5-4 and TRBJ2-3; D is possibly TRBD2 (6 bases). CDR3 sequence: CASSLPGSFTDTQYF. The CDR3 DNA follows: TGTGCCAGCAGTCTTCCCGGGAGCTTCACAGATACGCAGTATTTT.